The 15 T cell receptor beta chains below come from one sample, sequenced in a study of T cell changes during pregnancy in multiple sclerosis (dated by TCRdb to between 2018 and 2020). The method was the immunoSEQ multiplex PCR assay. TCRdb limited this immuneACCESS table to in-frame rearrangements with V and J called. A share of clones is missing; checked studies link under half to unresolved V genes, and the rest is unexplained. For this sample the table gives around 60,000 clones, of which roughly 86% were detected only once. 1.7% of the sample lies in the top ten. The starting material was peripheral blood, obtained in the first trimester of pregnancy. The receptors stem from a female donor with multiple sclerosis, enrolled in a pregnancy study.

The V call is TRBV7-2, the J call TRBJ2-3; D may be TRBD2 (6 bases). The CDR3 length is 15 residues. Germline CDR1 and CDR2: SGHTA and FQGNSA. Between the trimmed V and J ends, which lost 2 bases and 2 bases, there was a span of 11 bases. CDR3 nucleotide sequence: TGTGCCAGCAGCTTAAGCGGACTAAACACAGATACGCAGTATTTT. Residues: CASSLSGLNTDTQYF.

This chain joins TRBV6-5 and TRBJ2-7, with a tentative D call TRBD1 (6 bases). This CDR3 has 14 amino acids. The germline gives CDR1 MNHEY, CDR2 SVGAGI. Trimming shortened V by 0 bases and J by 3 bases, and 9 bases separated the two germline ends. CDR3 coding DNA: TGTGCCAGCAGTTACTCGGACAGATACTACGAGCAGTACTTC. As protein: CASSYSDRYYEQYF.

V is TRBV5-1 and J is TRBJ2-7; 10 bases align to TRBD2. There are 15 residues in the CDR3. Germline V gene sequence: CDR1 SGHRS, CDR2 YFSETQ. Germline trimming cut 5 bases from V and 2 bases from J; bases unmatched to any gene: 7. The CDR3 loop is CASRGGLAVTYEQYF. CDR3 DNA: TGCGCCAGCAGAGGAGGACTAGCGGTTACCTACGAGCAGTACTTC.

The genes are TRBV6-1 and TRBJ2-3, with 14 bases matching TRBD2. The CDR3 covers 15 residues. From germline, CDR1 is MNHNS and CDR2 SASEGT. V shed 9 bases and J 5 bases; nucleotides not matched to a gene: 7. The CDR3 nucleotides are TGTGCCAGTACTACGGGACTAGCGGGAGTAGATACGCAGTATTTT. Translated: CASTTGLAGVDTQYF.

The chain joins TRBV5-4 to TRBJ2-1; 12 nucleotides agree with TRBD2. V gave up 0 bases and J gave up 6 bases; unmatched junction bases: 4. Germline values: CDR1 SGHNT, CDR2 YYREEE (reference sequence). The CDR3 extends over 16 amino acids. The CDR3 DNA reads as TGTGCCAGCAGCTTGGACGGACTAGCGGGGATCAATGAGCAGTTCTTC. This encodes CASSLDGLAGINEQFF.

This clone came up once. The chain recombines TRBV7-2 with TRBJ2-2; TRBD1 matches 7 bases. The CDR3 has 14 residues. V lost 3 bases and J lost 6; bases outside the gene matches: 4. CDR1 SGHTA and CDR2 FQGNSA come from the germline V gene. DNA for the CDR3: TGTGCCAGCAGCTTTATTACAGGGGCCGGGGAGCTGTTTTTT. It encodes CASSFITGAGELFF.

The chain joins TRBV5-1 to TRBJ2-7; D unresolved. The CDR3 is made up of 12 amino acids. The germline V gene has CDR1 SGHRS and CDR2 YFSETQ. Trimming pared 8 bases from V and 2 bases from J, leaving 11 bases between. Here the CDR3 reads CASSESPYEQYF. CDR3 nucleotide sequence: TGCGCCAGTTCGGAGTCGCCCTACGAGCAGTACTTC.

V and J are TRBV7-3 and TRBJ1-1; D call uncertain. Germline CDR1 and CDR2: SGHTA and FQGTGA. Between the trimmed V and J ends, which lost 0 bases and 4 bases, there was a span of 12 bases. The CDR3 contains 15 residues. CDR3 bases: TGTGCCAGCAGCTTAACGATGGTTCCAGGCACTGAAGCTTTCTTT. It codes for CASSLTMVPGTEAFF.

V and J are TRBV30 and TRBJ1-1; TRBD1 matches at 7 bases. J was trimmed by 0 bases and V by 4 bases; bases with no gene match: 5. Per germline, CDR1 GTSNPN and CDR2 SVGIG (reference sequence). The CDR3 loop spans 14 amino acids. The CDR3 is CAWKSDRVNTEAFF. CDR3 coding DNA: TGTGCCTGGAAAAGCGACAGGGTGAACACTGAAGCTTTCTTT. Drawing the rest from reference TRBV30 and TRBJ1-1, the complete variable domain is SQTIHQWPATLVQPVGSPLSLECTVEGTSNPNLYWYRQAAGRGLQLLFYSVGIGQISSEVPQNLSASRPQDRQFILSSKKLLLSDSGFYLCAWKSDRVNTEAFFGQGTRLTVV.

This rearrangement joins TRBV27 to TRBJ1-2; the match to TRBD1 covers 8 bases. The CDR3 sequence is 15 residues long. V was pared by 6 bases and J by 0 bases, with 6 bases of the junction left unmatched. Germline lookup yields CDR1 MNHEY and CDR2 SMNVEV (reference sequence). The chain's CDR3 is CASSLQTGANYGYTF. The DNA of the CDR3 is TGTGCCAGCAGCCTACAGACAGGGGCTAACTATGGCTACACCTTC.

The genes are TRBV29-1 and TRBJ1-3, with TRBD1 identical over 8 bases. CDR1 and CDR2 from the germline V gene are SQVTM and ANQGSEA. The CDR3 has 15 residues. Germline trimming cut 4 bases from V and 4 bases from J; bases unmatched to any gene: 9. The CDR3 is CSVAYGRGPGNTIYF. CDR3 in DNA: TGCAGCGTTGCGTACGGCAGGGGGCCAGGAAACACCATATATTTT.

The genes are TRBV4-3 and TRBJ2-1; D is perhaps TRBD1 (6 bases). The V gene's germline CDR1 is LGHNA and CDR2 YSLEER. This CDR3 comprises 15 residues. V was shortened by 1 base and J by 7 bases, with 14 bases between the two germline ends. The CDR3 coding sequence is TGCGCCAGCAGCCAAGTCTTTGTAGGGGGAAATGAGCAGTTCTTC. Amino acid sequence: CASSQVFVGGNEQFF.

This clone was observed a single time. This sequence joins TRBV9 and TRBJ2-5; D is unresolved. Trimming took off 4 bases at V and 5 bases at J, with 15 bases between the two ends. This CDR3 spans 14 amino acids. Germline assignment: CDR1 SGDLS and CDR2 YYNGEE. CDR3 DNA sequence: TGTGCCAGCAGCACGAGACTGTCGAGGGAGACCCAGTACTTC. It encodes CASSTRLSRETQYF.

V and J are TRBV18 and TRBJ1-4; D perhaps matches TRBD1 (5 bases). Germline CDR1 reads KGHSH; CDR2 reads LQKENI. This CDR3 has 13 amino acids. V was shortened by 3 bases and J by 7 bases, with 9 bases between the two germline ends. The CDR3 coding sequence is TGTGCCAGCTCACCGGGGCTGGTTGAAAAACTGTTTTTT. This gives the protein CASSPGLVEKLFF.

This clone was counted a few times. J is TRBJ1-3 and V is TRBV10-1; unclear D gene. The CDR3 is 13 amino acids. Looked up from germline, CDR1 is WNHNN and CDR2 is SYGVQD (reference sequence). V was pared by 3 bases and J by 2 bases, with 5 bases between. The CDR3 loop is CASSEIAGNTIYF. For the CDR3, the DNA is TGCGCCAGCAGTGAAATCGCTGGAAACACCATATATTTT.